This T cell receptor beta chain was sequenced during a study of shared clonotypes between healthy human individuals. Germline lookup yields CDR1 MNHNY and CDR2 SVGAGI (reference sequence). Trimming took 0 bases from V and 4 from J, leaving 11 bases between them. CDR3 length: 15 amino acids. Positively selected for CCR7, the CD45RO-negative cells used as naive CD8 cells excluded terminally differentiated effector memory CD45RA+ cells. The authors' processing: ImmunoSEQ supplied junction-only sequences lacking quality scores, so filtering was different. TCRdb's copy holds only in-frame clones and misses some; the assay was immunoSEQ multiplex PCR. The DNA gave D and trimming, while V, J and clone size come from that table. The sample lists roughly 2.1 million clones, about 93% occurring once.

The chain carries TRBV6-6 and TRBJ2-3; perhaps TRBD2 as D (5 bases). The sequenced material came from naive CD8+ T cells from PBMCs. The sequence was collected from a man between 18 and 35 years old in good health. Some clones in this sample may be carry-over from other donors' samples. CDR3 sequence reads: CASSYSGSPPDTQYF. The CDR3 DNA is TGTGCCAGCAGTTACTCGGGGAGTCCCCCAGATACGCAGTATTTT.